The rows below give T cell receptor beta chains drawn from one sample of a study of early T cells in non-severe SARS-CoV-2 infection. One entry per CDR3 protein, called by TCRdb with MiXCR from the 5' RACE reads. The sample has about 61,000 distinct CDR3 sequences, 12% seen once. The sequencing here drew on whole blood, taken at baseline. The receptor set was obtained from an adult who was a healthcare worker with PCR-confirmed SARS-CoV-2 infection or an uninfected control (not recorded which). The donor label of this sample is uncertain. The CDR3 runs from the conserved cysteine through the conserved F or W. A D gene is named only where the DNA matches it firmly. The size of a clone is reported for some rows only, either as once, few or many, or as a class for expanded clones.

abundance	d_gene	v_gene	j_gene	CDR3aa	CDR3nt
few	.	TRBV2	TRBJ1-6	CASSERVGSPLHF	TGTGCCAGCAGTGAAAGGGTCGGATCACCCCTCCACTTT
few	TRBD2	TRBV20-1	TRBJ2-1	CSAGYRSGGARNEQFF	TGCAGTGCGGGCTATAGAAGCGGGGGGGCGCGGAATGAGCAGTTCTTC
many	.	TRBV18	TRBJ1-1	CASSPGVGTEAFF	TGTGCCAGCTCACCAGGGGTCGGCACTGAAGCTTTCTTT
many	.	TRBV27	TRBJ1-4	CASRLRGAGEKLFF	TGTGCCAGCCGGCTCCGGGGGGCAGGTGAAAAACTGTTTTTT
many	.	TRBV7-2	TRBJ1-3	CASSRQALVGNTIYF	TGTGCCAGCAGCCGACAGGCTTTGGTAGGAAACACCATATATTTT
many	.	TRBV5-1	TRBJ2-2	CASSLSGESTGELFF	TGCGCCAGCAGCTTGTCAGGGGAGTCCACCGGGGAGCTGTTTTTT
.	TRBD2	TRBV7-2	TRBJ2-3	CASGNGGAISTDTQYF	TGTGCCAGCGGAAACGGGGGGGCCATAAGCACAGATACGCAGTATTTT
.	.	TRBV27	TRBJ1-1	CASSPGSPYTEAFF	TGTGCCAGCAGCCCAGGGAGTCCCTACACTGAAGCTTTCTTT
few	.	TRBV10-3	TRBJ2-5	CAISTPTDQETQYF	TGTGCCATCAGCACCCCGACAGATCAAGAGACCCAGTACTTC
.	.	TRBV7-9	TRBJ2-5	CASSLDFSSLGYQETQYF	TGTGCCAGCAGCTTAGATTTCTCAAGCCTGGGGTACCAAGAGACCCAGTACTTC
many	.	TRBV11-3	TRBJ2-1	CASSLYGSYNEQFF	TGTGCCAGCAGCCTATATGGCTCCTACAATGAGCAGTTCTTC
many	.	TRBV7-8	TRBJ1-1	CASSRLRDTPQAFF	TGTGCCAGCAGTAGACTCCGGGACACCCCCCAGGCTTTCTTT
.	TRBD1	TRBV15	TRBJ1-4	CATSRDLGTANEKLFF	TGTGCCACCAGCAGAGATCTCGGGACAGCTAATGAAAAACTGTTTTTT
many	.	TRBV28	TRBJ1-6	CASSLPGRPNSPLHF	TGTGCCAGCAGTTTACCGGGGCGCCCGAATTCACCCCTCCACTTT
.	.	TRBV18	TRBJ2-1	CASSPPERKREQFF	TGTGCCAGCTCACCACCGGAACGAAAGAGGGAGCAGTTCTTC
few	TRBD1	TRBV6-1	TRBJ1-6	CASTGKGQFNSPLHF	TGTGCCAGCACCGGGAAGGGACAGTTTAATTCACCCCTCCACTTT
few	.	TRBV24-1	TRBJ1-1	CATSDFANTEAFF	TGTGCCACCAGTGATTTCGCCAACACTGAAGCTTTCTTT
.	.	TRBV30	TRBJ2-3	CAWSWGSTDTQYF	TGTGCCTGGAGTTGGGGCAGCACAGATACGCAGTATTTT
many	.	TRBV2	TRBJ1-2	CASSGGVGYTF	TGTGCCAGCAGTGGCGGGGTTGGCTACACCTTC
once	.	TRBV12-3/TRBV12-4	TRBJ1-3	CASRTLRAGLSGNTIYF	TGTGCCAGCAGAACCCTGCGGGCAGGACTCTCTGGAAACACCATATATTTT
few	.	TRBV7-6	TRBJ1-1	CASSFAGPRGNTEAFF	TGTGCCAGCAGCTTTGCAGGGCCGCGAGGGAACACTGAAGCTTTCTTT
many	.	TRBV5-3	TRBJ2-5	CARSLAGAVARYQETQYF	TGTGCCAGAAGCTTGGCGGGGGCGGTGGCCAGGTACCAAGAGACCCAGTACTTC
.	TRBD1	TRBV5-1	TRBJ1-1	CASQRDRVTVSTEAFF	TGCGCCAGCCAAAGGGACAGGGTAACGGTGAGCACTGAAGCTTTCTTT
few	.	TRBV12-3/TRBV12-4	TRBJ2-5	CASSLRLLETQYF	TGTGCCAGCAGTTTACGGCTACTGGAGACCCAGTACTTC
.	.	TRBV27	TRBJ1-2	CASSFSTGGYGYTF	TGTGCCAGCAGTTTTTCGACAGGCGGCTATGGCTACACCTTC
many	.	TRBV2	TRBJ2-3	CASSEAPAGIRAQYF	TGTGCCAGCAGTGAAGCTCCCGCAGGGATTAGGGCGCAGTATTTT
.	TRBD1	TRBV2	TRBJ1-1	CASSNRRQGEAEAFF	TGTGCCAGCAGTAATAGAAGGCAGGGGGAAGCTGAAGCTTTCTTT
.	.	TRBV27	TRBJ2-3	CASSGDGYTDTQYF	TGTGCCAGCAGCGGGGACGGGTACACAGATACGCAGTATTTT
.	TRBD2	TRBV27	TRBJ2-5	CASSSRLATKETQYF	TGTGCCAGCAGTTCCCGACTAGCTACTAAAGAGACCCAGTACTTC
.	.	TRBV30	TRBJ2-2	CAWSVLRGSHTGELFF	TGTGCCTGGAGTGTACTTCGTGGATCACACACCGGGGAGCTGTTTTTT
.	TRBD2	TRBV4-2	TRBJ2-2	CASSKITPLSGGGTGELFF	TGTGCCAGCAGCAAAATCACCCCCCTTAGCGGGGGGGGCACCGGGGAGCTGTTTTTT
many	.	TRBV3-1	TRBJ2-1	CASSQDGSLSSDEQFF	TGTGCCAGCAGCCAAGATGGTTCGCTGAGTTCCGATGAGCAGTTCTTC
.	TRBD1	TRBV9	TRBJ2-5	CASSTRTGETQYF	TGTGCCAGCAGCACCCGGACAGGAGAGACCCAGTACTTC
.	.	TRBV5-1	TRBJ1-1	CASSPWMGTEAFF	TGCGCCAGCAGTCCTTGGATGGGCACTGAAGCTTTCTTT
.	.	TRBV6-1	TRBJ1-1	CASRLRNTEAFF	TGTGCCAGCAGATTAAGGAACACTGAAGCTTTCTTT
.	TRBD2	TRBV20-1	TRBJ2-5	CSARDRGGARETQYF	TGCAGTGCTAGAGATCGCGGGGGGGCTAGAGAGACCCAGTACTTC
many	TRBD2	TRBV20-1	TRBJ2-1	CSAPKSSGGLTYNEQFF	TGCAGTGCCCCCAAGTCTAGCGGGGGATTGACCTACAATGAGCAGTTCTTC
.	TRBD1	TRBV24-1	TRBJ2-5	CATSEDRGQETQYF	TGTGCCACCAGTGAGGACAGGGGGCAAGAGACCCAGTACTTC
.	.	TRBV30	TRBJ1-2	CAWSEQVGYGYTF	TGTGCCTGGAGTGAACAGGTTGGGTATGGCTACACCTTC
.	.	TRBV11-2	TRBJ1-2	CASSLGQDAFYGYTF	TGTGCCAGCAGCTTAGGACAGGACGCCTTCTATGGCTACACCTTC
many	.	TRBV21-1	TRBJ2-5	CASSKPGNTRRETQYF	TGTGCCAGCAGCAAGCCGGGGAACACCAGGAGAGAGACCCAGTACTTC
many	.	TRBV5-1	TRBJ1-5	CASSLAGESNQPQHF	TGCGCCAGCAGCTTGGCAGGGGAAAGCAATCAGCCCCAGCATTTT
many	TRBD1	TRBV14	TRBJ2-5	CASSHFQGQQETQYF	TGTGCCAGCAGCCATTTCCAGGGACAGCAAGAGACCCAGTACTTC
.	TRBD2	TRBV30	TRBJ2-3	CAWSSGGPADTQYF	TGTGCCTGGAGTAGCGGGGGGCCGGCAGATACGCAGTATTTT
many	.	TRBV4-1	TRBJ1-1	CASSLTDRGNTEAFF	TGCGCCAGCAGCCTAACGGATCGGGGGAACACTGAAGCTTTCTTT